These 15 T cell receptor beta chains originate from one sample sequenced in a study of neurological immune-mediated disorders. One entry per CDR3 protein, called by TCRdb with MiXCR from the 5' RACE reads. The repertoire includes roughly 100,000 distinct CDR3 sequences, approximately 3.5% of them detected once, and around 3.1% sits in the top ten. The sample comprised PBMCs. These receptors were taken from a woman between 45 and 60 years old with multiple sclerosis.

This clonotype was detected many times. The chain combines TRBV12-3 or TRBV12-4 with TRBJ2-1; TRBD1 matches 7 bases. Germline trimming cut 6 bases from V and 4 bases from J; bases unmatched to any gene: 6. The CDR3 length is 14 residues. The CDR3 region has the DNA TGTGCCAGCAGAGTGGGGACAGATTACAATGAGCAGTTCTTC. It yields the protein CASRVGTDYNEQFF.

This clonotype was observed at least ten times. The rearrangement uses TRBV5-1 and TRBJ1-5; D not certain. The V gene lost 0 bases and the J gene lost 3 bases, with 7 bases spanning the gap. The CDR3 runs 14 residues. The germline gives CDR1 SGHRS, CDR2 YFSETQ. CDR3 residues: CASSLGGINQPQHF. The CDR3, as DNA: TGCGCCAGCAGCTTGGGCGGCATCAATCAGCCCCAGCATTTT.

This chain links TRBV20-1 with TRBJ2-2; TRBD1 matches at 10 bases. Germline V gives CDR1 DFQATT, CDR2 SNEGSKA (reference sequence). This CDR3 comprises 15 residues. The V and J ends lost 5 bases and 4 bases, in that order; junction bases with no gene match: 7. CDR3 sequence: CSADATGGLTGELFF. The DNA for the CDR3 is TGCAGTGCTGACGCGACAGGGGGCCTCACCGGGGAGCTGTTTTTT.

The J gene is TRBJ2-7, the V gene TRBV11-3, with TRBD2 as a possible D gene (5 bases). Trimming cost V 1 base and J 7 bases, with 20 bases left between them. The germline gives CDR1 SGHNT, CDR2 YENEEA. This CDR3 has 16 residues. The CDR3 region is CASSLGRTGELEEQYF. CDR3 in DNA: TGTGCCAGCAGCTTAGGTCGGACTGGCGAGCTGGAAGAGCAGTACTTC.

This clonotype was counted only a few times. Compared with germline, one end of the junction differs, possibly owing to a read error. V gene TRBV4-3 combines with J gene TRBJ1-3; D ambiguous. The CDR3 loop spans 12 amino acids. CDR1 and CDR2 (germline): LGHNA, YSLEER. The DNA for the CDR3 is TGCGACAGCAGCAAAGAAGGTGACACCATATATTTT. Residues: CDSSKEGDTIYF.

The chain is built from TRBV27 and TRBJ1-3; TRBD1 is a possible D gene (6 bases). This CDR3 has 16 amino acids. Germline V gene sequence: CDR1 MNHEY, CDR2 SMNVEV (reference sequence). Trimming took 6 bases from V and 12 from J, leaving 27 bases between them. The CDR3, as DNA: TGTGCCAGCAGGGCGGACAGCCTAAACTCTGGAAAAAACATATATTTT. Residues: CASRADSLNSGKNIYF.

This clonotype was found many times. The chain joins TRBV29-1 to TRBJ1-5, with a weak D call TRBD1 (5 bases). The CDR3 is made up of 13 amino acids. Germline values: CDR1 SQVTM, CDR2 ANQGSEA. The V gene lost 7 bases and the J gene lost 4 bases, with 14 bases spanning the gap. In DNA, the CDR3 is TGCAGCGCGTCGGGGCAGCCGAATCAGCCCCAGCATTTT. Protein sequence: CSASGQPNQPQHF.

The sample holds a few counts of this clonotype. This chain joins TRBV20-1 and TRBJ2-7; D unresolved. Trimming shortened V by 1 base and J by 0 bases, and 7 bases separated the two germline ends. This CDR3 contains 13 residues. The germline V gene has CDR1 DFQATT and CDR2 SNEGSKA (reference sequence). The CDR3 DNA follows: TGCAGTGCTAGAGTCATGGCCTCCTACGAGCAGTACTTC. Amino acids: CSARVMASYEQYF.

This clonotype has at least ten counts. The chain recombines TRBV20-1 with TRBJ1-5, with 8 positions matching TRBD1. Germline-derived CDR1 and CDR2 are DFQATT and SNEGSKA (reference sequence). V was clipped by 5 bases and J by 0 bases; unmatched bases: 21. The CDR3 runs 20 residues. Here the CDR3 DNA reads TGCAGTGCTGGGGCCGGCCTATGGACAGGGAACTTGGATAGCAATCAGCCCCAGCATTTT. Translation: CSAGAGLWTGNLDSNQPQHF.

This clonotype was picked up many times. The chain links TRBV6-5 to TRBJ1-2; 7 bases align to TRBD1. The germline CDR1 and CDR2 sequences are MNHEY and SVGAGI. Trimming removed 6 bases from V and 8 bases from J; junction bases left unmatched: 6. The CDR3 consists of 12 residues. This chain's CDR3 is CASRDTGEGYTF. As DNA, the CDR3 is TGTGCCAGCAGAGATACAGGGGAGGGCTACACCTTC.

Ten or more counts support this clonotype. The V call is TRBV20-1, the J call TRBJ2-5, with 7 bases aligning to TRBD2. Germline V gene data show CDR1 as DFQATT and CDR2 as SNEGSKA (reference sequence). After removal of 8 bases from V and 4 bases from J, the junction contained 13 bases not matched to a gene. CDR3 length: 14 residues. CDR3: CSNRERGRPETQYF. The CDR3, as DNA: TGCAGTAACCGGGAGCGGGGAAGACCAGAGACCCAGTACTTC.

This clonotype was observed at least ten times. This chain connects TRBV9 to TRBJ2-3; 14 nucleotides agree with TRBD2. Per germline, CDR1 SGDLS and CDR2 YYNGEE. With 4 bases clipped from V and 5 bases from J, the junction kept 6 bases outside the gene matches. The CDR3 covers 16 residues. The chain's CDR3 is CASSPRLAGGIDTQYF. The CDR3 DNA reads as TGTGCCAGCAGCCCAAGACTAGCGGGGGGGATAGATACGCAGTATTTT.

In its sample, this clonotype was seen many times. The chain joins TRBV3-1 to TRBJ1-4; maybe TRBD1 (6 bases). The germline V gene has CDR1 LGHDT and CDR2 YNNKEL (reference sequence). Deletions cut 4 bases from V and 8 bases from J, with 14 bases between. The CDR3 is 14 residues long. The CDR3 DNA is TGTGCCAGCAGCCTGCAGGGGTCTCGCGAAAAACTGTTTTTT. Its translation is CASSLQGSREKLFF.

This clonotype was seen repeatedly, ten times or more. CDR3 sequence: CASRVLGGNTIYF. CDR3 nucleotide sequence: TGCGCCAGCAGGGTATTGGGAGGAAACACCATATATTTT. The V gene is TRBV5-1, the J gene TRBJ1-3, with D hard to call. Trimming stripped 5 bases from V and 4 bases from J, with 10 bases between. The CDR3 runs 13 residues. Germline CDR1 is SGHRS and CDR2 is YFSETQ.

This clonotype was recorded many times. This sequence joins TRBV20-1 and TRBJ2-5, with 11 positions matching TRBD2. The CDR3 runs to 15 residues. V shed 3 bases and J 4 bases; nucleotides not matched to a gene: 7. Germline V gives CDR1 DFQATT, CDR2 SNEGSKA (reference sequence). CDR3 region: CSASSSGGIRETQYF. CDR3 bases: TGCAGTGCTAGTTCTAGCGGGGGGATCCGAGAGACCCAGTACTTC.